This T cell receptor (beta chain) appears in the sequencing data of a study of T-cell reconstitution after alpha-beta-depleted transplantation in children. General observations from the study: There were some patients whose high TCRbeta diversity at day 60 came from surviving recipient T cells and thymic progenitors. After transplant, at about two months, alpha-beta T cells were reportedly derived from several hundred expanded graft clones. Diversity and T-cell counts at one year after transplant derived mostly from new T cells.

This CDR3 is 14 amino acids long. The V end lost 1 base, the J end lost 0 bases, and 6 bases lay between the germline ends. This clonotype was seen many times. Its target is unknown. Unique molecular identifiers were built into the TCRbeta library. TCRdb fed the PCR reads into MiXCR, producing one record per CDR3 protein. The table lists hundreds of thousands of distinct CDR3 sequences, approximately 15% of them singletons, with just under 5% in the top ten. The TCR was taken from a male patient younger than 18 who had a stem cell transplant for acute lymphoblastic leukemia, so the T cells may come from the graft donor. This specimen consisted of PBMCs, mostly from graft donor cells, obtained 360 days after TCRalphabeta/CD19-depleted stem cell transplant. This chain links TRBV12-3 or TRBV12-4 with TRBJ1-1; D remains ambiguous. The CDR3 nucleotides are TGTGCCAGCAGTTTAGTCAGGCTGAACACTGAAGCTTTCTTT. Translated, it gives CASSLVRLNTEAFF.